Presented here are 27 T cell receptor beta chains from one specimen sequenced in a study of OX40 agonist ivuxolimab in advanced cancers. Libraries were prepared by immunoSEQ multiplex PCR; TCRdb keeps only in-frame clonotypes and omits some of them. This repertoire shows tens of thousands of clones, approximately 86% found once; its top ten account for approximately 3.3%. The source material was CD4+ or CD8+ T cells sorted from blood, sampled in a trial of the OX40 agonist ivuxolimab. The source is an adult with an advanced solid tumor such as melanoma, head and neck, liver or kidney cancer.

V and J are TRBV10-3 and TRBJ1-2; a possible D gene is TRBD1 (5 bases). The CDR3 is 13 residues long. Per germline, CDR1 ENHRY and CDR2 SYGVKD. Trimming removed 6 bases from V and 8 bases from J, with 16 bases in between. CDR3 DNA: TGTGCCATCAGGCAGGGTTCCGAGGGAGGCTACACCTTC. It codes for CAIRQGSEGGYTF.

This CDR3 is CASSFPSGDNTEAFF. The CDR3 nucleotides read TGTGCCAGCAGCTTCCCCTCCGGGGACAATACTGAAGCTTTCTTT. This chain uses TRBV7-8 with TRBJ1-1, with D maybe TRBD1 (6 bases). The CDR3 loop spans 15 amino acids. V was clipped by 3 bases and J by 5 bases, with 16 bases between them. Germline CDR1 is SGHVS and CDR2 is FQNEAQ. The variable domain in full, completed from reference TRBV7-8 and TRBJ1-1, reads GAGVSQSPRYKVAKRGQDVALRCDPISGHVSLFWYQQALGQGPEFLTYFQNEAQLDKSGLPSDRFFAERPEGSVSTLKIQRTQQEDSAVYLCASSFPSGDNTEAFFGQGTRLTVV.

The V and J genes are TRBV7-2 and TRBJ1-1, with a tentative D call TRBD1 (5 bases). The CDR3 totals 14 residues. Germline V CDR1 and CDR2: SGHTA, FQGNSA. Trimming took off 5 bases at V and 4 bases at J, with 14 bases between the two ends. The DNA for the CDR3 is TGTGCCAGCAGCCTGCGAGGGGATCTCACTGAAGCTTTCTTT. It translates to CASSLRGDLTEAFF. Variable domain in full (rest from reference TRBV7-2 and TRBJ1-1): GAGVSQSPSNKVTEKGKDVELRCDPISGHTALYWYRQSLGQGLEFLIYFQGNSAPDKSGLPSDRFSAERTGGSVSTLTIQRTQQEDSAVYLCASSLRGDLTEAFFGQGTRLTVV.

This chain links TRBV7-3 with TRBJ2-1, with TRBD2 matching over 10 bases. Germline V gene sequence: CDR1 SGHTA, CDR2 FQGTGA. Trimming took 2 bases from V and 4 from J; bases not matched to a gene: 2. The CDR3 is 15 amino acids. DNA for the CDR3: TGTGCCAGCAGCTTAGGTAGCGGGAGGTACAATGAGCAGTTCTTC. It yields the protein CASSLGSGRYNEQFF.

J is TRBJ2-1 and V is TRBV7-3; 8 nucleotides match TRBD2. Trimming cost V 4 bases and J 3 bases; bases outside gene matches: 8. The CDR3 has 16 residues. Germline V gives CDR1 SGHTA, CDR2 FQGTGA. CDR3 coding DNA: TGTGCCAGCAGCTACACTAGCGGAGGAGTCTACAATGAGCAGTTCTTC. This codes for CASSYTSGGVYNEQFF.

V gene TRBV6-5 combines with J gene TRBJ2-4; 11 nucleotides agree with TRBD1. This CDR3 comprises 14 residues. The germline CDR1 and CDR2 sequences are MNHEY and SVGAGI. The V and J ends lost 7 bases and 9 bases, in that order; junction bases with no gene match: 8. CDR3 sequence reads: CASNEDRGRVIQYF. The CDR3 region has the DNA TGTGCCAGCAACGAGGACAGGGGGCGGGTCATTCAGTACTTC.

In DNA, the CDR3 is TGTGCCAGCAGCTTACGTTCAGCGGGAGGAGGCACTGAAGCTTTCTTT. Protein product: CASSLRSAGGGTEAFF. The rearrangement links TRBV11-2 to TRBJ1-1; no definite D call. This CDR3 spans 16 amino acids. Germline-derived CDR1 and CDR2 are SGHAT and FQNNGV. With 2 bases removed from V and 4 bases from J, the gap between germline ends came to 17 bases.

The chain combines TRBV2 with TRBJ1-6; D possibly corresponds to TRBD1 (6 bases). V shed 6 bases and J shed 1 base, with 16 bases lying between them. Germline V lookup: CDR1 SNHLY, CDR2 FYNNEI. The CDR3 is 17 residues long. CDR3 bases: TGTGCCAGCAGCGGGGGTAATAGGGGGTCCTATAATTCACCCCTCCACTTT. It specifies CASSGGNRGSYNSPLHF.

This chain's CDR3 is CASSLRDRDGYTF. The CDR3 DNA sequence: TGTGCCAGCAGTTTAAGGGACAGGGATGGCTACACCTTC. The rearrangement uses TRBV27 and TRBJ1-2, with 9 nucleotides matching TRBD1. Germline CDR1 is MNHEY and CDR2 is SMNVEV (reference sequence). This CDR3 region has 13 residues. The V and J ends lost 2 bases and 6 bases, in that order; junction bases with no gene match: 1.

The rearrangement links TRBV27 to TRBJ2-7; D not resolved. The germline V gene encodes CDR1 MNHEY and CDR2 SMNVEV (reference sequence). Trimming took 7 bases from V and 2 from J, leaving 15 bases between them. This CDR3 is 14 amino acids long. CDR3 loop: CASIALYRPYEQYF. Here the CDR3 DNA reads TGTGCCAGCATTGCCCTTTATAGGCCCTACGAGCAGTACTTC.

This clone was recorded at least ten times. V usage is TRBV23-1 and J usage is TRBJ2-2, with a tentative D call TRBD2 (6 bases). TRBV23-1 falls under the ORF class, with uncertain function. V lost 3 bases and J 3 bases, leaving 11 bases between the germline ends. The CDR3 spans 15 residues. CDR3 loop: CASSHLPGDTGELFF. The CDR3 DNA is TGCGCCAGCAGTCACCTCCCGGGGGACACCGGGGAGCTGTTTTTT.

The V and J genes are TRBV7-2 and TRBJ2-1; the D gene could be TRBD1 or TRBD2 (5 bases each). The germline CDR1 and CDR2 sequences are SGHTA and FQGNSA. Trimming cost V 2 bases and J 8 bases, with 16 bases left between them. This CDR3 has 15 residues. The CDR3 nucleotides read TGTGCCAGCAGCTTACCCGGGGCTCCGTACTATGAGCAGTTCTTC. Translated, it gives CASSLPGAPYYEQFF. Drawing the rest from reference TRBV7-2 and TRBJ2-1, the complete variable domain is GAGVSQSPSNKVTEKGKDVELRCDPISGHTALYWYRQSLGQGLEFLIYFQGNSAPDKSGLPSDRFSAERTGGSVSTLTIQRTQQEDSAVYLCASSLPGAPYYEQFFGPGTRLTVL.

The chain links TRBV15 to TRBJ2-1; 11 bases are shared with TRBD2. The CDR3 loop spans 17 amino acids. Germline loops: CDR1 LNHNV, CDR2 YYDKDF (reference sequence). Losses at the gene ends were 0 bases for V and 6 bases for J; bases not matched to a gene: 7. Here the CDR3 DNA reads TGTGCCACCAGCAGAGATAGGGTTAGCGGGAGGGCCAATGAGCAGTTCTTC. Its protein product is CATSRDRVSGRANEQFF.

With respect to this clone: The junction shows a germline mismatch at one end, possibly a read error. Other DNA sequences in the sample encode the same CDR3. This chain links TRBV7-3 with TRBJ2-3; the D gene is possibly TRBD1 (6 bases). The CDR3 contains 13 residues. CDR1 is SGHTA, CDR2 FQGTGA, per germline. The CDR3 loop reads CASSLTGTDTQYF. CDR3 DNA: TGTGCCAGCAGCCTAACAGGGACAGATACGCAGTATTTT.

This clone was counted ten times or more. V is TRBV20-1 and J is TRBJ2-7, with a tentative D call TRBD1 (6 bases). Between the trimmed V and J ends, which lost 5 bases and 5 bases, there was a span of 10 bases. Germline V gives CDR1 DFQATT, CDR2 SNEGSKA (reference sequence). This CDR3 has 11 amino acids. The CDR3: CSALGDNEQYF. The DNA of the CDR3 is TGCAGTGCTCTCGGGGACAACGAGCAGTACTTC.

V and J are TRBV5-5 and TRBJ1-2, with D maybe TRBD1 (5 bases). CDR3 length: 13 amino acids. The germline V and J ends were trimmed by 2 bases and 6 bases, with 11 bases remaining between them. Germline V gene data show CDR1 as SGHKS and CDR2 as YYEKEE (reference sequence). The CDR3 nucleotides are TGTGCCAGCAGCTTAGACAGTTGGGATGGCTACACCTTC. Translated, it gives CASSLDSWDGYTF.

The CDR3 DNA reads as TGTGCCAGCAGCCACCCGGCGGGAGCGGCGAAATACGAGCAGTACTTC. Translation gives CASSHPAGAAKYEQYF. The chain carries TRBV6-6 and TRBJ2-7; 7 bases are shared with TRBD2. The germline CDR1 and CDR2 sequences are MNHNY and SVGAGI (reference sequence). This CDR3 is built from 16 residues. The J segment lost 4 bases and the V segment lost 6 bases, leaving 15 bases of the junction unmatched.

This rearrangement joins TRBV9 to TRBJ2-3; D possibly corresponds to TRBD1 (5 bases). In germline, CDR1 is SGDLS, CDR2 YYNGEE. There are 16 residues in the CDR3. Trimming pared 0 bases from V and 2 bases from J, leaving 13 bases between. CDR3 sequence (DNA): TGTGCCAGCAGCGTAGGCGCAGGACAAATCACAGATACGCAGTATTTT. Protein sequence: CASSVGAGQITDTQYF.

The V call is TRBV29-1, the J call TRBJ2-2; D is undetermined. CDR3 length: 12 amino acids. Trimming removed 5 bases at V and 6 bases at J, with 10 bases between. Germline V gives CDR1 SQVTM, CDR2 ANQGSEA. CDR3 bases: TGCAGCGTTCTACCAGTGTCCGGGGAGCTGTTTTTT. This codes for CSVLPVSGELFF.

The rearrangement joins TRBV6-5 to TRBJ2-1, with 7 bases aligning to TRBD1. Germline lookup yields CDR1 MNHEY and CDR2 SVGAGI. The CDR3 spans 14 residues. The V and J ends lost 7 bases and 6 bases, in that order; junction bases with no gene match: 9. The CDR3 is CASNPTGWGNEQFF. CDR3 DNA sequence: TGTGCCAGCAACCCGACAGGGTGGGGCAATGAGCAGTTCTTC.

The rearrangement links TRBV6-5 to TRBJ1-1, with D unresolved. The V gene lost 9 bases and the J gene lost 3 bases, with 14 bases spanning the gap. Germline values: CDR1 MNHEY, CDR2 SVGAGI. This CDR3 has 13 amino acids. CDR3: CASMPWRDTEAFF. CDR3 bases: TGTGCCAGTATGCCTTGGCGGGACACTGAAGCTTTCTTT.

The V gene is TRBV6-5, the J gene TRBJ1-1; D not certain. The CDR3 is made up of 14 amino acids. Germline values: CDR1 MNHEY, CDR2 SVGAGI. Trimming took off 5 bases at V and 3 bases at J, with 13 bases between the two ends. CDR3 DNA: TGTGCCAGCAGTGAAGTAATGCGGGACACTGAAGCTTTCTTT. Its translation: CASSEVMRDTEAFF.

The gene calls are TRBV18 and TRBJ2-2; 8 bases agree with TRBD1. Germline V gene sequence: CDR1 KGHSH, CDR2 LQKENI. The J segment lost 7 bases and the V segment lost 2 bases, leaving 12 bases of the junction unmatched. The CDR3 has 17 residues. The CDR3 DNA sequence: TGTGCCAGCTCACCATACATAGGACAGGGCCCCGACGGGGAGCTGTTTTTT. Translating it yields CASSPYIGQGPDGELFF.

V is TRBV4-1 and J is TRBJ1-1; D is unresolved. Trimming took 0 bases from V and 9 from J, leaving 20 bases between them. CDR1 is MGHRA, CDR2 YSYEKL, per germline. The length of the CDR3 is 16 residues. The CDR3 loop reads CASSQDGNAGGRKAFF. DNA for the CDR3: TGCGCCAGCAGCCAAGATGGAAATGCAGGCGGAAGAAAAGCTTTCTTT.

The chain uses TRBV19 and TRBJ1-2; no firm D call. The CDR3 is made up of 10 amino acids. The V gene's germline CDR1 is LNHDA and CDR2 SQIVND (reference sequence). V lost 7 bases to trimming and J lost 8 bases, with 8 bases between them. CDR3 in amino acids: CASKEGGYTF. CDR3 DNA: TGTGCCAGTAAGGAAGGGGGCTACACCTTC.

This clone came up a few times. This chain connects TRBV6-5 to TRBJ2-5; TRBD2 is a possible D gene (5 bases). The germline gives CDR1 MNHEY, CDR2 SVGAGI. The CDR3 consists of 14 residues. V was cut by 7 bases and J by 2 bases, with 14 bases left in between. The CDR3 coding sequence is TGTGCCAGCACCGAGGGTGGGCTGCAAGAGACCCAGTACTTC. Protein sequence: CASTEGGLQETQYF.

The genes are TRBV19 and TRBJ2-7, with TRBD2 matching 8 bases. Germline loops: CDR1 LNHDA, CDR2 SQIVND (reference sequence). V lost 5 bases and J lost 6; bases outside the gene matches: 6. The CDR3 length is 13 residues. Written as DNA, the CDR3 is TGTGCCAGTAGTCCTGGGACTAGTATCGAGCAGTACTTC. Amino acid sequence: CASSPGTSIEQYF.